This T cell receptor beta chain was recovered during a study of blood T cell repertoires in COVID-19. The V and J ends lost 4 bases and 4 bases respectively, with 14 bases between them. This CDR3 has 15 amino acids. Germline V gene lookup returns CDR1 SGHTA and CDR2 FQGNSA. Seattle cases were enrolled at active infection and followed longitudinally. In the original processing: It was from reference gene primer amplification that nucleated cell counts were estimated. The repertoire was sequenced with immunoSEQ multiplex PCR; TCRdb's copy has only in-frame clones and lacks some. V, J and clone size are taken as reported in that table, and D and trimming were inferred from the DNA itself. Of 150,000 or so clones in the sample, just under 90% are singletons; the top ten hold 10%.

The TCR originated in a woman between 65 and 79 years old with COVID-19, enrolled during active disease. V usage is TRBV7-2 and J usage is TRBJ2-1; D gene ambiguous. The sequencing sample was made of peripheral blood. The CDR3 DNA reads as TGTGCCAGCAGCTCCGACAACCACCCATACAATGAGCAGTTCTTC. Residues: CASSSDNHPYNEQFF.